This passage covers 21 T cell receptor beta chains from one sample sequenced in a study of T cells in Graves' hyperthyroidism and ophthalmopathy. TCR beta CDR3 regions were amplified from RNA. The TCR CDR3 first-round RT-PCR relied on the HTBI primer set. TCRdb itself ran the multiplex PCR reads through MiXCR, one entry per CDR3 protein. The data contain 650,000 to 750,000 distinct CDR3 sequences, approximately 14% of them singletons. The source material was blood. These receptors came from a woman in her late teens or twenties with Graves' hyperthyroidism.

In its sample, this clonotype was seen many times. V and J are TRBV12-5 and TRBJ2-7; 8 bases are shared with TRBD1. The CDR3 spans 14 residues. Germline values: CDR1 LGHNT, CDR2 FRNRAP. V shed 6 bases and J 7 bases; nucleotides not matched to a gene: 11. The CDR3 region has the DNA TGTGCTAGTGGCCCTTGGACAGGGAGGTTGGAGCAGTACTTC. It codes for CASGPWTGRLEQYF. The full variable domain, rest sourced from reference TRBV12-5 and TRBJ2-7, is DARVTQTPRHKVTEMGQEVTMRCQPILGHNTVFWYRQTMMQGLELLAYFRNRAPLDDSGMPKDRFSAEMPDATLATLKIQPSEPRDSAVYFCASGPWTGRLEQYFGPGTRLTVT.

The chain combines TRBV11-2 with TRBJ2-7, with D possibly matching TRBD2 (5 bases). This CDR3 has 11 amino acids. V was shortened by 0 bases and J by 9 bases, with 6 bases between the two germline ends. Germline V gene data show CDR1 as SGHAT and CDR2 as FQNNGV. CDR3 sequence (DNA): TGTGCCAGCAGCTTAGATGCGGGGCAGTACTTC. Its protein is CASSLDAGQYF.

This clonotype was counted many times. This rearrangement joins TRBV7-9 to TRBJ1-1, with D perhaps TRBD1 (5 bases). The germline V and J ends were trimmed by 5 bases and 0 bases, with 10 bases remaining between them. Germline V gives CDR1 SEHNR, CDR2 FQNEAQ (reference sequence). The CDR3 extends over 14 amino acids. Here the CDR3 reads CASSDRDMNTEAFF. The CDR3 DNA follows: TGTGCCAGCAGCGACAGAGACATGAACACTGAAGCTTTCTTT.

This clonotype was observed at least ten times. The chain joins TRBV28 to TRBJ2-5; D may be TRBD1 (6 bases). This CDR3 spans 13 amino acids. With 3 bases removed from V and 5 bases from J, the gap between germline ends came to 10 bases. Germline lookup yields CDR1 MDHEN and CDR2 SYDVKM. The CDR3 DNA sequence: TGTGCCAGCAGTTTCCAGGGGATGGAGACCCAGTACTTC. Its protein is CASSFQGMETQYF.

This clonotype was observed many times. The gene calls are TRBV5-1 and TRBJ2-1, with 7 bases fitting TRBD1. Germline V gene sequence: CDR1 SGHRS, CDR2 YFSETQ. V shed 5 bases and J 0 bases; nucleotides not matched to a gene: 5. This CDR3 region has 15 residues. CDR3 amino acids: CASSQQGSSYNEQFF. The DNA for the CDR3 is TGCGCCAGCAGTCAACAGGGGAGCTCCTACAATGAGCAGTTCTTC.

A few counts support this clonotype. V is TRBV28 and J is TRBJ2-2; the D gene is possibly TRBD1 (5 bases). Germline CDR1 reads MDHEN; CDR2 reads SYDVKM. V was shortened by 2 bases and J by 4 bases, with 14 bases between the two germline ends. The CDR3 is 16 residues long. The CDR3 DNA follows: TGTGCCAGCAGTTTAATTGGCCAGGGATCCACCGGGGAGCTGTTTTTT. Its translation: CASSLIGQGSTGELFF.

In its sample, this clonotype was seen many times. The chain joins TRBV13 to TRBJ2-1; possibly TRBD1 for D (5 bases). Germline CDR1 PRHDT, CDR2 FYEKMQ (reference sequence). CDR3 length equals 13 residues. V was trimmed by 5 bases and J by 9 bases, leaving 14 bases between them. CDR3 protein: CASSPNTQGEQFF. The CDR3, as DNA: TGTGCCAGCAGCCCCAATACCCAGGGTGAGCAGTTCTTC. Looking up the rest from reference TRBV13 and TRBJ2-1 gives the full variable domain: AAGVIQSPRHLIKEKRETATLKCYPIPRHDTVYWYQQGPGQDPQFLISFYEKMQSDKGSIPDRFSAQQFSDYHSELNMSSLELGDSALYFCASSPNTQGEQFFGPGTRLTVL.

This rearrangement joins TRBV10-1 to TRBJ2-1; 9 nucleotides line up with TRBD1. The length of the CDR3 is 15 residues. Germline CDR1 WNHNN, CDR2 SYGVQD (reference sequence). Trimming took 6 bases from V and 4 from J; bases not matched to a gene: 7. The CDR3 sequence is CASSVDRGPYNEQFF. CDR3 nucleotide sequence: TGCGCCAGCAGCGTGGACAGGGGACCATACAATGAGCAGTTCTTC.

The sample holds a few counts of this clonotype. CDR3 residues: CASSGSGLITRDSSYNEQFF. The CDR3 DNA reads TGTGCCAGCAGCGGTAGTGGGTTAATCACGAGGGACAGCTCCTACAATGAGCAGTTCTTC. The rearrangement uses TRBV13 and TRBJ2-1; TRBD1 matches at 7 bases. Germline V gives CDR1 PRHDT, CDR2 FYEKMQ (reference sequence). This CDR3 region has 20 residues. The trim removed 5 bases at V and 0 bases at J, leaving 19 bases unmatched.

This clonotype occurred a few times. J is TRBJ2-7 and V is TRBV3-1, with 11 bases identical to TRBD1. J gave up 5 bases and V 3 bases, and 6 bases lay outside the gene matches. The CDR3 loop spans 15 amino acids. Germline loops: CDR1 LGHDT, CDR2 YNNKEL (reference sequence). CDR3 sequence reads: CASSQLRDRGNEQYF. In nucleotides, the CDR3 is TGTGCCAGCAGCCAGCTACGGGACAGGGGGAACGAGCAGTACTTC.

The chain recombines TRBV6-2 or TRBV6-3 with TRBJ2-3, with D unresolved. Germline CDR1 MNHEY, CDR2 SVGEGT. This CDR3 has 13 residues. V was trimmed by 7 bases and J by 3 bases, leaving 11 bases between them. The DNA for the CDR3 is TGTGCCAGCAACGAGGCCGTGACAGATACGCAGTATTTT. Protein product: CASNEAVTDTQYF.

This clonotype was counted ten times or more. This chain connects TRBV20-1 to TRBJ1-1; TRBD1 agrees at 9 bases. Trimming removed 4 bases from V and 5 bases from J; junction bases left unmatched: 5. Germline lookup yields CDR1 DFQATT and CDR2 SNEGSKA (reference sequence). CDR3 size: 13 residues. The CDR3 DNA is TGCAGTGCTAACAGGGGGCCGAGGACTGAAGCTTTCTTT. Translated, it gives CSANRGPRTEAFF.

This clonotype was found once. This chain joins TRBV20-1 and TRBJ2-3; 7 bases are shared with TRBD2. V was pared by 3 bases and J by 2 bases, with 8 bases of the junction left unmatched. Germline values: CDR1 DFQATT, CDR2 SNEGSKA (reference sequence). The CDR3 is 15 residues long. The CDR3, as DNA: TGCAGTGCTAGTCGAGCTAGCGGAACCACAGATACGCAGTATTTT. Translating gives CSASRASGTTDTQYF.

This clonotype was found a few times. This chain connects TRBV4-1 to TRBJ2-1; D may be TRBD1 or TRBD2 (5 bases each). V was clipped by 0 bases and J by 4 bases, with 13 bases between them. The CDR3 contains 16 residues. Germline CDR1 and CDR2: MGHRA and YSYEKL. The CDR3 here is CASSQERGAAYNEQFF. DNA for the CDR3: TGCGCCAGCAGCCAAGAGAGAGGGGCGGCTTACAATGAGCAGTTCTTC.

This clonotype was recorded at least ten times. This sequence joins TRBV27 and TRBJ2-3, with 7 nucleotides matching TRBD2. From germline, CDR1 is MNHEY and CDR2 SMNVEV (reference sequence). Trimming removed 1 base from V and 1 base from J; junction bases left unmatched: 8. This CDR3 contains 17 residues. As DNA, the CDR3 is TGTGCCAGCAGTTTATTTAGGGGACTAATTGGCACAGATACGCAGTATTTT. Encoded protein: CASSLFRGLIGTDTQYF.

The CDR3 DNA follows: TGCAGCGTTGTGGCGGGGTCCGGGGCCAACGTCCTGACTTTC. It is translated as CSVVAGSGANVLTF. This sequence joins TRBV29-1 and TRBJ2-6; D perhaps matches TRBD2 (6 bases). Trimming took off 4 bases at V and 4 bases at J, with 11 bases between the two ends. Germline CDR1 reads SQVTM; CDR2 reads ANQGSEA. The CDR3 has 14 residues.

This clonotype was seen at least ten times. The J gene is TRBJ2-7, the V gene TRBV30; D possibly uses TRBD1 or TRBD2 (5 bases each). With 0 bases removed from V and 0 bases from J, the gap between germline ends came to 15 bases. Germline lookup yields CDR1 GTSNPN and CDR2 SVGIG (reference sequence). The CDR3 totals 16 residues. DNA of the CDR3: TGTGCCTGGAGTGTACAGAGGGGCCCCCTCTCCTACGAGCAGTACTTC. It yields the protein CAWSVQRGPLSYEQYF.

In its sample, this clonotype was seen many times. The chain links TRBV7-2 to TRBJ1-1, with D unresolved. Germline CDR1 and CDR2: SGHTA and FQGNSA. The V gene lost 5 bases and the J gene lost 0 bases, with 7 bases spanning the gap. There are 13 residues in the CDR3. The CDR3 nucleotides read TGTGCCAGCAGCCCACCTATGAACACTGAAGCTTTCTTT. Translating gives CASSPPMNTEAFF. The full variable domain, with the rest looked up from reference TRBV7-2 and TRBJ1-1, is GAGVSQSPSNKVTEKGKDVELRCDPISGHTALYWYRQSLGQGLEFLIYFQGNSAPDKSGLPSDRFSAERTGGSVSTLTIQRTQQEDSAVYLCASSPPMNTEAFFGQGTRLTVV.

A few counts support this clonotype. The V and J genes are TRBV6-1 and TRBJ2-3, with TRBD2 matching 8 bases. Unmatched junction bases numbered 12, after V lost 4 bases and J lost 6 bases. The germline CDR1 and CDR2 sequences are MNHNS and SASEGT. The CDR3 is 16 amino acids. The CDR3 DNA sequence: TGTGCCAGCAGTGCTTTCCGGGCGGGAGGTAGGGATACGCAGTATTTT. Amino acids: CASSAFRAGGRDTQYF.

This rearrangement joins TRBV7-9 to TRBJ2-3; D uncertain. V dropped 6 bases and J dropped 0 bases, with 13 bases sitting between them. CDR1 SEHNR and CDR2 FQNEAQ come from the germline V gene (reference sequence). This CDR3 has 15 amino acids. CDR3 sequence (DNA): TGTGCCAGCAGTCCCGGACGGACGAGCACAGATACGCAGTATTTT. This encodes CASSPGRTSTDTQYF.

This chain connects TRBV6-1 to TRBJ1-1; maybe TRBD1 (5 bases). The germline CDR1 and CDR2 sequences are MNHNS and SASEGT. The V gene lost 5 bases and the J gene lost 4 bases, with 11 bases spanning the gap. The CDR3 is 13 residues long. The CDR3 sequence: CASSSDTGTEAFF. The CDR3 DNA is TGTGCCAGCAGTTCGGACACCGGCACTGAAGCTTTCTTT.